A single sample gave rise to the 28 T cell receptor beta chains below, sequenced in a study of CD8 T cells in Susac syndrome. Random-hexamer reverse transcription was applied to roughly 0.5 to 1 ug RNA. TCRdb reanalysed the immunoSEQ multiplex PCR reads using MiXCR and keeps one entry per CDR3 protein. The table shows roughly 160,000 distinct CDR3 sequences, with over 85% occurring only once. The sequenced material came from CD4+ T cells from PBMCs. The receptor source for this set is a human donor in good health.

Only one count was recorded for this clonotype. The chain carries TRBV20-1 and TRBJ2-1, with 8 bases lining up with TRBD1. The junction had 8 bases not matched to a gene; V was cut back by 2 bases and J by 2 bases. Germline lookup yields CDR1 DFQATT and CDR2 SNEGSKA (reference sequence). This CDR3 comprises 16 residues. The CDR3 reads CSARPGTGGAYNEQFF. CDR3 nucleotides: TGCAGTGCTAGACCTGGAACAGGGGGTGCCTACAATGAGCAGTTCTTC.

The gene calls are TRBV4-3 and TRBJ2-7; TRBD1 might be the D (6 bases). The V end was cut by 0 bases, the J end by 2 bases, with 14 bases between. The CDR3 is 16 amino acids. CDR1 is LGHNA, CDR2 YSLEER, per germline. The CDR3 DNA follows: TGCGCCAGCAGCCAAGACTGGGGGCTCGAGACCTACGAGCAGTACTTC. As protein: CASSQDWGLETYEQYF.

The J gene is TRBJ2-1, the V gene TRBV2; 10 bases align to TRBD2. J was trimmed by 4 bases and V by 4 bases; bases with no gene match: 10. CDR1 is SNHLY and CDR2 is FYNNEI in the germline V gene. CDR3 length equals 17 residues. The CDR3: CASSAQLAGSSYNEQFF. CDR3 coding DNA: TGTGCCAGCAGTGCCCAACTAGCGGGGTCATCTTACAATGAGCAGTTCTTC.

This chain connects TRBV20-1 to TRBJ2-5; no definite D call. The CDR3 is made up of 12 amino acids. The V gene's germline CDR1 is DFQATT and CDR2 SNEGSKA (reference sequence). V lost 2 bases and J lost 3, with 7 bases in between. This CDR3 is CSARLGKETQYF. The CDR3, as DNA: TGCAGTGCTAGATTGGGTAAAGAGACCCAGTACTTC.

The chain employs TRBV12-3 or TRBV12-4 and TRBJ2-1; the match to TRBD1 covers 8 bases. Trimming took 6 bases from V and 10 from J; bases not matched to a gene: 17. CDR3 size: 16 residues. CDR3 coding DNA: TGTGCCAGCAGCGAATACGGGACAGGACTTTGGGGAGAGCAGTTCTTC. Encoded protein: CASSEYGTGLWGEQFF.

This clonotype was found once. The gene calls are TRBV7-9 and TRBJ2-7; D gene ambiguous. CDR1 and CDR2 (germline): SEHNR, FQNEAQ (reference sequence). The CDR3 has 12 residues. V was cut by 0 bases and J by 4 bases, with 4 bases left in between. The CDR3 is CASSLAHYEQYF. CDR3 bases: TGTGCCAGCAGCTTAGCCCATTACGAGCAGTACTTC. Filled out from reference TRBV7-9 and TRBJ2-7, the complete variable domain reads DTGVSQNPRHKITKRGQNVTFRCDPISEHNRLYWYRQTLGQGPEFLTYFQNEAQLEKSRLLSDRFSAERPKGSFSTLEIQRTEQGDSAMYLCASSLAHYEQYFGPGTRLTVT.

This clonotype was observed once. The gene calls are TRBV3-1 and TRBJ1-6, with no clear D. The CDR3 is 13 amino acids. V was cut by 1 base and J by 7 bases, with 5 bases left in between. CDR1 is LGHDT, CDR2 YNNKEL, per germline (reference sequence). CDR3 sequence (DNA): TGTGCCAGCAGCCAAGTAAGGAATTCACCCCTCCACTTT. Amino acid sequence: CASSQVRNSPLHF.

The J gene is TRBJ2-7, the V gene TRBV20-1; D remains ambiguous. Trimming removed 6 bases at V and 0 bases at J, with 15 bases between. Germline CDR1 reads DFQATT; CDR2 reads SNEGSKA (reference sequence). The CDR3 runs to 14 residues. CDR3 coding DNA: TGCAGTGCCATACGACCCACCAGCTCCTACGAGCAGTACTTC. It codes for CSAIRPTSSYEQYF.

V gene TRBV20-1 combines with J gene TRBJ2-7, with D possibly being TRBD1 or TRBD2 (5 bases each). Deletions cut 5 bases from V and 4 bases from J, with 18 bases between. Germline V gives CDR1 DFQATT, CDR2 SNEGSKA (reference sequence). The CDR3 contains 14 residues. The DNA of the CDR3 is TGCAGTGCTCACCGGGGCGAGAGGGGATACGAGCAGTACTTC. Its translation: CSAHRGERGYEQYF.

This clonotype was detected once. The chain joins TRBV5-6 to TRBJ1-1; D is perhaps TRBD1 (6 bases). The CDR3 length is 16 residues. CDR1 is SGHDT and CDR2 is YYEEEE in the germline V gene. Trimming pared 2 bases from V and 7 bases from J, leaving 21 bases between. The CDR3, as DNA: TGTGCCAGCAGCTTTTTCCCCACAGGGATCTTAGGTGAAGCTTTCTTT. As protein: CASSFFPTGILGEAFF.

The gene calls are TRBV11-1 and TRBJ2-7; D gene ambiguous. This CDR3 comprises 12 residues. Germline CDR1 and CDR2: SGHAT and FQDESV (reference sequence). The ends were cut back, 3 bases at V and 6 bases at J, with 9 bases in the middle. The CDR3 DNA reads TGTGCCAGCAGCTTGTCGGGCTTCGAGCAGTACTTC. Amino acid sequence: CASSLSGFEQYF.

The chain couples TRBV20-1 to TRBJ2-7; perhaps D is TRBD1 or TRBD2 (5 bases each). Germline assignment: CDR1 DFQATT and CDR2 SNEGSKA (reference sequence). The CDR3 sequence is 13 residues long. V lost 2 bases to trimming and J lost 6 bases, with 14 bases between them. The DNA for the CDR3 is TGCAGTGCTAGACCATCGGGGCTCTCCGAGCAGTACTTC. This translates into CSARPSGLSEQYF.

This chain links TRBV9 with TRBJ1-1, with D possibly matching TRBD1 (6 bases). The CDR3 has 13 amino acids. The germline V gene has CDR1 SGDLS and CDR2 YYNGEE. Trimming stripped 4 bases from V and 7 bases from J, with 14 bases between. CDR3 amino acids: CASSRGGVDEAFF. CDR3 in DNA: TGTGCCAGCAGCCGAGGGGGTGTAGATGAAGCTTTCTTT.

The V and J genes are TRBV13 and TRBJ2-1; D is perhaps TRBD1 (5 bases). Germline assignment: CDR1 PRHDT and CDR2 FYEKMQ (reference sequence). This CDR3 is built from 17 residues. Trimming took 2 bases from V and 0 from J, leaving 14 bases between them. The CDR3: CASSLLTDPSSYNEQFF. The CDR3 nucleotides are TGTGCCAGCAGCTTATTGACAGACCCGAGCTCCTACAATGAGCAGTTCTTC.

This clonotype has only one observation. The genes are TRBV7-2 and TRBJ2-7; D not certain. V lost 3 bases and J lost 5, with 11 bases in between. This CDR3 is built from 13 residues. Germline V gene sequence: CDR1 SGHTA, CDR2 FQGNSA. For the CDR3, the DNA is TGTGCCAGCAGCTTCTCACGGCGGAACGAGCAGTACTTC. Protein: CASSFSRRNEQYF.

This sequence joins TRBV7-2 and TRBJ2-7, with D possibly matching TRBD2 (6 bases). V shed 3 bases and J shed 3 bases, with 9 bases lying between them. Germline loops: CDR1 SGHTA, CDR2 FQGNSA. The CDR3 is 13 amino acids. DNA of the CDR3: TGTGCCAGCAGCTTGCAGGGACTCTACGAGCAGTACTTC. This codes for CASSLQGLYEQYF.

This chain uses TRBV18 with TRBJ2-3; D not resolved. CDR1 is KGHSH, CDR2 LQKENI, per germline. V was clipped by 0 bases and J by 4 bases, with 8 bases between them. This CDR3 spans 14 amino acids. As DNA, the CDR3 is TGTGCCAGCTCACCACCGATTGGGGCAGATACGCAGTATTTT. Protein sequence: CASSPPIGADTQYF.

The V call is TRBV6-2 or TRBV6-3, the J call TRBJ2-1; perhaps TRBD1 as D (5 bases). V lost 6 bases and J lost 8, with 8 bases in between. Per the germline V gene, CDR1 is MNHEY and CDR2 is SVGEGT. The CDR3 consists of 11 residues. CDR3 coding DNA: TGTGCCAGCAGGATCAGGGATGAGCAGTTCTTC. It encodes CASRIRDEQFF.

The V and J genes are TRBV7-3 and TRBJ2-3; TRBD2 is a possible D gene (6 bases). The CDR3 covers 15 residues. Germline CDR1 reads SGHTA; CDR2 reads FQGTGA. Trimming took 1 base from V and 1 from J, leaving 9 bases between them. CDR3 bases: TGTGCCAGCAGCTTAATGTGGGGGGGCACAGATACGCAGTATTTT. Protein product: CASSLMWGGTDTQYF.

This sequence joins TRBV5-4 and TRBJ2-3, with D perhaps assigned TRBD1 or TRBD2 (6 bases each). V shed 3 bases and J shed 0 bases, with 14 bases lying between them. The CDR3 spans 16 residues. Germline V gene sequence: CDR1 SGHNT, CDR2 YYREEE (reference sequence). The CDR3 region is CASSSLPGASTDTQYF. The CDR3 coding sequence is TGTGCCAGCAGCTCACTCCCGGGGGCAAGCACAGATACGCAGTATTTT.

The CDR3 bases are TGTGCCAGCAGCTGGGGACAGCCCCAAGAGACCCAGTACTTC. It specifies CASSWGQPQETQYF. The chain uses TRBV7-2 and TRBJ2-5; TRBD1 matches 7 bases. The CDR3 totals 14 residues. Germline V gene lookup returns CDR1 SGHTA and CDR2 FQGNSA. V lost 4 bases to trimming and J lost 1 base; unmatched junction nucleotides: 3. The full variable domain, completed using reference TRBV7-2 and TRBJ2-5, is GAGVSQSPSNKVTEKGKDVELRCDPISGHTALYWYRQSLGQGLEFLIYFQGNSAPDKSGLPSDRFSAERTGGSVSTLTIQRTQQEDSAVYLCASSWGQPQETQYFGPGTRLLVL.

This chain uses TRBV27 with TRBJ2-3, with 11 bases that match TRBD2. CDR3 length: 16 amino acids. The V gene end was trimmed by 5 bases and the J gene end by 4 bases; junction bases not matched to a gene: 8. CDR1 MNHEY and CDR2 SMNVEV come from the germline V gene (reference sequence). The CDR3 sequence: CASSPLGLAVSDTQYF. The CDR3 DNA sequence: TGTGCCAGCAGTCCCCTGGGACTAGCGGTCTCAGATACGCAGTATTTT.

J is TRBJ2-7 and V is TRBV13; 8 bases align to TRBD1. The germline gives CDR1 PRHDT, CDR2 FYEKMQ (reference sequence). The CDR3 totals 15 residues. V was pared by 3 bases and J by 3 bases, with 7 bases of the junction left unmatched. The CDR3 DNA sequence: TGTGCCAGCAGCTTCGAAGGACAGGGCGGCTACGAGCAGTACTTC. This encodes CASSFEGQGGYEQYF. The variable domain in full, completed from reference TRBV13 and TRBJ2-7, reads AAGVIQSPRHLIKEKRETATLKCYPIPRHDTVYWYQQGPGQDPQFLISFYEKMQSDKGSIPDRFSAQQFSDYHSELNMSSLELGDSALYFCASSFEGQGGYEQYFGPGTRLTVT.

The CDR3 loop is CASSQVSNTEAFF. The DNA of the CDR3 is TGTGCCAGCAGCCAAGTGAGTAACACTGAAGCTTTCTTT. The chain couples TRBV3-1 to TRBJ1-1; D gene uncertain. Trimming removed 1 base at V and 2 bases at J, with 5 bases between. The CDR3 length is 13 residues. CDR1 LGHDT and CDR2 YNNKEL come from the germline V gene (reference sequence).

The chain employs TRBV4-2 and TRBJ2-5; 12 nucleotides line up with TRBD2. The V and J ends lost 4 bases and 3 bases, in that order; junction bases with no gene match: 3. The germline gives CDR1 LGHNA, CDR2 YNFKEQ. The CDR3 totals 15 residues. CDR3 sequence: CASSRASGGEETQYF. The CDR3 nucleotides are TGTGCCAGCAGCCGCGCTAGCGGGGGGGAAGAGACCCAGTACTTC.

The gene calls are TRBV29-1 and TRBJ2-7; no reliable D call. The V end was cut by 4 bases, the J end by 4 bases, with 14 bases between. CDR1 SQVTM and CDR2 ANQGSEA come from the germline V gene. This CDR3 comprises 13 residues. The CDR3 reads CSVASTNEYEQYF. The CDR3 DNA is TGCAGCGTTGCCAGCACAAACGAGTACGAGCAGTACTTC.

The J gene is TRBJ2-1, the V gene TRBV23-1; 7 nucleotides agree with TRBD1. TRBV23-1 is sorted into the ORF group, with uncertain function. Germline trimming cut 10 bases from V and 0 bases from J; bases unmatched to any gene: 3. The CDR3 contains 13 residues. The CDR3 coding sequence is TGCGCCACCCGACAGGGCTCCTACAATGAGCAGTTCTTC. Its translation: CATRQGSYNEQFF.

The chain employs TRBV7-2 and TRBJ2-3; D may be TRBD2 (5 bases). The CDR3 has 15 residues. V was pared by 1 base and J by 2 bases, with 10 bases between. Germline CDR1 reads SGHTA; CDR2 reads FQGNSA. In DNA, the CDR3 is TGTGCCAGCAGCTTAGGTAGCGTAGACACAGATACGCAGTATTTT. Translating it yields CASSLGSVDTDTQYF.